This paragraph reports one T cell receptor (beta chain). Its target is not known. Random hexamers were used to reverse transcribe the RNA input (roughly 0.5 to 1 ug). Across 54 Vbeta and 13 Jbeta, TCR beta CDR3 was amplified with immunoSEQ multiplex PCR. TCRdb re-called the immunoSEQ multiplex PCR reads through MiXCR, storing one row per CDR3 protein. The data contain more than 150,000 distinct CDR3 sequences, around 94% of them seen just once; the ten biggest clones take up 0.13% to 0.15%. The sample comes from a study of CD8 T cells in Susac syndrome. Study-level findings and limits: The TCR sequencing and HLA analysis in the study involved a relatively small number of individuals, as the study acknowledged.

This CDR3 is 13 amino acids long. CDR1 and CDR2 (germline): DFQATT, SNEGSKA (reference sequence). Deletions cut 3 bases from V and 6 bases from J, with 14 bases between. The CD8+ and CD4+ T cells were isolated magnetically using a negative isolation approach, whereas the TEMRA cells were enriched by FACS. The sample was CD4+ T cells from PBMCs. The receptor was isolated from a human donor in good health. The genes are TRBV20-1 and TRBJ1-2; the D gene is possibly TRBD1 (6 bases). The CDR3 sequence: CSASTQGRDGYTF. CDR3 sequence (DNA): TGCAGTGCTAGTACCCAGGGGAGAGATGGCTACACCTTC.